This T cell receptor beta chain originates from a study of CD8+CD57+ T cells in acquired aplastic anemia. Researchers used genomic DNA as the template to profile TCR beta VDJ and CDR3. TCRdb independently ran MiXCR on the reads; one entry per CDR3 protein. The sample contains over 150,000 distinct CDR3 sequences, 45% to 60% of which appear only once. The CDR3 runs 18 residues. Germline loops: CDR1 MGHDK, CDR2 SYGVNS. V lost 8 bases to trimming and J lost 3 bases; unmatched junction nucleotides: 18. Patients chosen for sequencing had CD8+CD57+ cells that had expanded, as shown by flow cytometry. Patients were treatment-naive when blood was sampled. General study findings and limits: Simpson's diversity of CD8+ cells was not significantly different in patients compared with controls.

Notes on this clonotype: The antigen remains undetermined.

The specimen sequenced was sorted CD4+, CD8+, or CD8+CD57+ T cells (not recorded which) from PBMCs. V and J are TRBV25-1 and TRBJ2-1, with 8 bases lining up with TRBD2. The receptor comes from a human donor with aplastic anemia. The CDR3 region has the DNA TGTGCCAGCCCCGAAACCCCACTAGCGGCTCACCGCTACAATGAGCAGTTCTTC. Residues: CASPETPLAAHRYNEQFF. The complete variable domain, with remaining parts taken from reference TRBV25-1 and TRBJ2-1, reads EADIYQTPRYLVIGTGKKITLECSQTMGHDKMYWYQQDPGMELHLIHYSYGVNSTEKGDLSSESTVSRIRTEHFPLTLESARPSHTSQYLCASPETPLAAHRYNEQFFGPGTRLTVL.